Below, 26 T cell receptor beta chains from the same sample are listed, as sequenced in a study of cytomegalovirus exposure and HLA in healthy donors. PCR employed 60 Vbeta and 13 Jbeta primers. TCRdb's table, derived via immunoSEQ multiplex PCR, lists solely in-frame clones and lacks some. The sample contains roughly 80,000 clones, more than 80% of which appear only once. The sequenced sample consisted of PBMCs. Source of these receptors: a woman between 25 and 40 years old in good health and CMV-seronegative.

The rearrangement uses TRBV9 and TRBJ1-2; D is possibly TRBD1 (6 bases). The CDR3 contains 16 residues. Trimming stripped 2 bases from V and 4 bases from J, with 18 bases between. In germline, CDR1 is SGDLS, CDR2 YYNGEE. For the CDR3, the DNA is TGTGCCAGCAGCGTGGGGGGGGCGTTCGTAGGCTATGGCTACACCTTC. It encodes CASSVGGAFVGYGYTF. The full variable domain, completed using reference TRBV9 and TRBJ1-2, is DSGVTQTPKHLITATGQRVTLRCSPRSGDLSVYWYQQSLDQGLQFLIQYYNGEERAKGNILERFSAQQFPDLHSELNLSSLELGDSALYFCASSVGGAFVGYGYTFGSGTRLTVV.

V is TRBV11-3 and J is TRBJ2-5, with D possibly TRBD2 on 6 matching bases. Germline CDR1 is SGHNT and CDR2 is YENEEA. V was shortened by 1 base and J by 7 bases, with 19 bases between the two germline ends. The CDR3 length is 16 residues. The CDR3 loop reads CASSLGPSGERGTQYF. CDR3 sequence (DNA): TGTGCCAGCAGCTTAGGTCCCTCGGGAGAAAGGGGGACCCAGTACTTC.

The chain links TRBV30 to TRBJ2-5, with a weak D call TRBD1 (6 bases). The V gene's germline CDR1 is GTSNPN and CDR2 SVGIG (reference sequence). The CDR3 consists of 13 residues. The V and J ends lost 3 bases and 2 bases respectively, with 10 bases between them. The CDR3 nucleotides read TGTGCCTGGAGCGGAGGACAGCAAGAGACCCAGTACTTC. It is translated as CAWSGGQQETQYF.

This clone was picked up a small number of times. Other DNA sequences in the same sample also yield this CDR3. The chain recombines TRBV29-1 with TRBJ2-1; 11 bases agree with TRBD1. CDR1 is SQVTM, CDR2 ANQGSEA, per germline. Unmatched junction bases numbered 1, after V lost 2 bases and J lost 4 bases. The CDR3 runs to 14 residues. The CDR3 nucleotides are TGCAGCGTTGAAAGGGACAGGGGGTACAATGAGCAGTTCTTC. Amino acid sequence: CSVERDRGYNEQFF.

This clone was recorded once. This chain links TRBV5-1 with TRBJ1-2; tentatively, D is TRBD1 (5 bases). The CDR3 spans 14 residues. CDR1 and CDR2 (germline): SGHRS, YFSETQ. Deletions cut 4 bases from V and 4 bases from J, with 14 bases between. CDR3 loop: CASSPRQGSYGYTF. Written as DNA, the CDR3 is TGCGCCAGCAGCCCCAGGCAGGGCTCCTATGGCTACACCTTC.

The chain carries TRBV5-1 and TRBJ2-3; 13 bases fit TRBD2. V was pared by 2 bases and J by 1 base, with 1 base of the junction left unmatched. There are 16 residues in the CDR3. Germline lookup yields CDR1 SGHRS and CDR2 YFSETQ. The CDR3 protein is CASSFGTSGGTDTQYF. The CDR3 DNA is TGCGCCAGCAGCTTCGGGACTAGCGGGGGCACAGATACGCAGTATTTT.

The rearrangement links TRBV19 to TRBJ2-7; D is unresolved. This CDR3 comprises 13 residues. V lost 1 base to trimming and J lost 3 bases, with 7 bases between them. CDR1 LNHDA and CDR2 SQIVND come from the germline V gene (reference sequence). CDR3 region: CASSIAVRYEQYF. The CDR3 nucleotides are TGTGCCAGTAGTATAGCCGTCCGCTACGAGCAGTACTTC.

This clone was observed a single time. The genes are TRBV18 and TRBJ2-1, with no clear D. The CDR3 contains 13 residues. V lost 3 bases, J lost 9 bases, and 12 bases lay in between. Germline CDR1 reads KGHSH; CDR2 reads LQKENI. As DNA, the CDR3 is TGTGCCAGCTCACCCCGCGATAGAAGTGAGCAGTTCTTC. Translated: CASSPRDRSEQFF.

This sequence joins TRBV14 and TRBJ2-2, with a possible D match to TRBD2 (6 bases). The CDR3 runs to 15 residues. V lost 1 base to trimming and J lost 4 bases, with 10 bases between them. Germline loops: CDR1 SGHDN, CDR2 FVKESK. In DNA form, the CDR3 reads TGTGCCAGCAGCCAAGGGACTATCCTCACCGGGGAGCTGTTTTTT. Translation gives CASSQGTILTGELFF.

The chain is built from TRBV4-3 and TRBJ2-3, with 8 bases lining up with TRBD2. J was trimmed by 6 bases and V by 0 bases; bases with no gene match: 8. Germline CDR1 reads LGHNA; CDR2 reads YSLEER. The CDR3 extends over 16 amino acids. The CDR3 DNA sequence: TGCGCCAGCAGCCAAGATGGGCGACTAGCGATGGATACGCAGTATTTT. This codes for CASSQDGRLAMDTQYF.

The chain combines TRBV5-1 with TRBJ2-7, with 8 bases matching TRBD2. From germline, CDR1 is SGHRS and CDR2 YFSETQ. This CDR3 spans 13 amino acids. Unmatched junction bases numbered 5, after V lost 0 bases and J lost 9 bases. The CDR3 loop is CASSLDVTSGQYF. The DNA of the CDR3 is TGCGCCAGCAGCTTGGACGTAACTAGCGGGCAGTACTTC.

The gene calls are TRBV28 and TRBJ1-1; perhaps TRBD1 as D (5 bases). The CDR3 totals 17 residues. With 3 bases removed from V and 6 bases from J, the gap between germline ends came to 23 bases. Germline V gene data show CDR1 as MDHEN and CDR2 as SYDVKM. The CDR3 loop reads CASSLRASGVRAPEAFF. The CDR3 DNA reads TGTGCCAGCAGTTTGCGAGCATCGGGTGTCAGGGCCCCTGAAGCTTTCTTT. Full variable domain (missing parts from reference TRBV28 and TRBJ1-1): DVKVTQSSRYLVKRTGEKVFLECVQDMDHENMFWYRQDPGLGLRLIYFSYDVKMKEKGDIPEGYSVSREKKERFSLILESASTNQTSMYLCASSLRASGVRAPEAFFGQGTRLTVV.

J is TRBJ2-1 and V is TRBV7-2; 11 nucleotides match TRBD2. Germline values: CDR1 SGHTA, CDR2 FQGNSA. The CDR3 runs to 17 residues. Germline trimming cut 5 bases from V and 5 bases from J; bases unmatched to any gene: 11. This CDR3 reads CASSLSGRAPGDNEQFF. DNA for the CDR3: TGTGCCAGCAGCCTTAGCGGGAGGGCGCCCGGGGACAATGAGCAGTTCTTC.

This rearrangement joins TRBV19 to TRBJ1-5; D remains ambiguous. The germline V and J ends were trimmed by 5 bases and 0 bases, with 14 bases remaining between them. Germline CDR1 reads LNHDA; CDR2 reads SQIVND (reference sequence). This CDR3 region has 16 residues. This chain's CDR3 is CASSASPGYSNQPQHF. CDR3 DNA: TGTGCCAGTAGTGCTTCCCCAGGCTATAGCAATCAGCCCCAGCATTTT.

This clone was detected only once. The chain employs TRBV11-2 and TRBJ2-1, with 8 bases matching TRBD1. Trimming cost V 6 bases and J 12 bases; bases outside gene matches: 16. CDR3 size: 15 residues. CDR1 and CDR2 from the germline V gene are SGHAT and FQNNGV. The CDR3 loop is CASSRGQGGYLWQFF. CDR3 in DNA: TGTGCCAGCAGTCGAGGACAGGGTGGATACCTTTGGCAGTTCTTC.

The V and J genes are TRBV7-3 and TRBJ1-1; the D gene is possibly TRBD1 (5 bases). The ends were cut back, 9 bases at V and 0 bases at J, with 8 bases in the middle. CDR1 is SGHTA, CDR2 FQGTGA, per germline. The length of the CDR3 is 12 residues. For the CDR3, the DNA is TGTGCCAGTAAGGGGTTGAACACTGAAGCTTTCTTT. Its protein is CASKGLNTEAFF.

The J gene is TRBJ1-1, the V gene TRBV19; maybe TRBD1 (6 bases). V was pared by 4 bases and J by 4 bases, with 22 bases between. Germline V gene data show CDR1 as LNHDA and CDR2 as SQIVND (reference sequence). This CDR3 has 17 residues. In DNA, the CDR3 is TGTGCCAGTAGTACCCGCGGAGTGAGGGGGGGGAGCACTGAAGCTTTCTTT. It translates to CASSTRGVRGGSTEAFF.

V and J are TRBV9 and TRBJ2-5; D is possibly TRBD2 (5 bases). This CDR3 region has 14 residues. From germline, CDR1 is SGDLS and CDR2 YYNGEE. The V end was cut by 2 bases, the J end by 3 bases, with 11 bases between. The CDR3 is CASSVSDFKETQYF. CDR3 in DNA: TGTGCCAGCAGCGTTAGCGATTTTAAAGAGACCCAGTACTTC.

The chain recombines TRBV5-6 with TRBJ2-7; D is possibly TRBD1 (6 bases). The CDR3 loop spans 15 amino acids. Trimming removed 1 base from V and 1 base from J, with 12 bases in between. In germline, CDR1 is SGHDT, CDR2 YYEEEE. The CDR3 DNA reads as TGTGCCAGCAGCTTGTTGGGACAAGGATCCTACGAGCAGTACTTC. It codes for CASSLLGQGSYEQYF.

The rearrangement uses TRBV28 and TRBJ1-2; 10 nucleotides line up with TRBD1. This CDR3 has 16 amino acids. Per the germline V gene, CDR1 is MDHEN and CDR2 is SYDVKM. Unmatched junction bases numbered 14, after V lost 5 bases and J lost 8 bases. The CDR3 is CASSPSLGQGTNGYTF. CDR3 in DNA: TGTGCCAGCAGTCCAAGTTTGGGACAGGGGACTAACGGCTACACCTTC.

The chain carries TRBV9 and TRBJ2-3; D possibly corresponds to TRBD1 (6 bases). The CDR3 totals 16 residues. The germline CDR1 and CDR2 sequences are SGDLS and YYNGEE. Trimming cost V 0 bases and J 1 base, with 12 bases left between them. Here the CDR3 DNA reads TGTGCCAGCAGCGTAGGGATGCGGACAGGCACAGATACGCAGTATTTT. It codes for CASSVGMRTGTDTQYF.

This chain uses TRBV5-4 with TRBJ2-7, with 14 nucleotides matching TRBD2. Germline V gives CDR1 SGHNT, CDR2 YYREEE (reference sequence). Germline trimming cut 4 bases from V and 2 bases from J; bases unmatched to any gene: 5. The CDR3 runs to 16 residues. The CDR3 DNA sequence: TGTGCCAGCAGCACCCGACTAGCGGGAGGGCCCTACGAGCAGTACTTC. Protein product: CASSTRLAGGPYEQYF.

The chain is built from TRBV14 and TRBJ1-2; 7 bases are a match to TRBD1. CDR1 is SGHDN and CDR2 is FVKESK in the germline V gene. V was clipped by 1 base and J by 6 bases; unmatched bases: 14. This CDR3 contains 17 residues. CDR3 in DNA: TGTGCCAGCAGCCAAGGGTGGGACAGCGAATCTCTGGATGGCTACACCTTC. Its translation: CASSQGWDSESLDGYTF. Based on the CDR3 plus reference TRBV14 and TRBJ1-2, the full variable domain is EAGVTQFPSHSVIEKGQTVTLRCDPISGHDNLYWYRRVMGKEIKFLLHFVKESKQDESGMPNNRFLAERTGGTYSTLKVQPAELEDSGVYFCASSQGWDSESLDGYTFGSGTRLTVV.

The CDR3: CASSHIIRSSGNTIYF. The CDR3 DNA reads as TGCGCCAGCAGTCACATAATTAGAAGCTCTGGAAACACCATATATTTT. V is TRBV23-1 and J is TRBJ1-3; D uncertain. TRBV23-1 is an open reading frame whose function is uncertain. Deletions cut 3 bases from V and 0 bases from J, with 12 bases between. The CDR3 contains 16 residues.

Points on this clone: The junction and the germline gene differ at one end; a read error may be behind it. The CDR3 here is CSSSLGQREKPELFF. The CDR3 DNA is TGTTCCAGCAGCTTAGGTCAGAGGGAGAAACCGGAGCTGTTTTTT. This rearrangement joins TRBV7-9 to TRBJ2-2; a weak D match, TRBD2 (5 bases). The CDR3 is made up of 15 amino acids. Germline V gene sequence: CDR1 SEHNR, CDR2 FQNEAQ (reference sequence).

The chain links TRBV11-2 to TRBJ2-1; 7 nucleotides agree with TRBD2. This CDR3 contains 18 residues. Losses at the gene ends were 7 bases for V and 1 base for J; bases not matched to a gene: 16. Per germline, CDR1 SGHAT and CDR2 FQNNGV. CDR3 protein: CASTPVHAGAVSYNEQFF. As DNA, the CDR3 is TGTGCCAGCACCCCTGTCCACGCGGGAGCGGTATCCTACAATGAGCAGTTCTTC. Looking up the rest from reference TRBV11-2 and TRBJ2-1 gives the full variable domain: EAGVAQSPRYKIIEKRQSVAFWCNPISGHATLYWYQQILGQGPKLLIQFQNNGVVDDSQLPKDRFSAERLKGVDSTLKIQPAKLEDSAVYLCASTPVHAGAVSYNEQFFGPGTRLTVL.